This TCR beta chain was documented in a study of human T cells and chemical hapten exposure. Study-wide background: TCR yields per sample varied mostly from small pooled library volume differences. Study results and caveats: Compared with pre-sensitization or healthy control sets, expanded TCRs clustered more.

Time point here: patch test 2, 6 weeks after DPC sensitization. The treatment was: therapeutic diphenylcyclopropenone sensitization with weekly scalp DPC. On this clonotype itself: Its specificity is not known.

Germline V gene lookup returns CDR1 SGDLS and CDR2 YYNGEE. The CDR3 extends over 15 amino acids. V was pared by 3 bases and J by 5 bases, with 5 bases of the junction left unmatched. The library tagged each cDNA molecule with unique molecular identifiers. TCRdb ran MiXCR on the RACE reads and lists one entry per CDR3 protein. The table has 85,000 or so distinct CDR3 sequences, approximately 10% seen once. V gene TRBV9 combines with J gene TRBJ1-6; TRBD1 aligns across 7 bases. The TCR was taken from a young man with alopecia areata. Some clones in this sample may be carry-over from other donors' samples. Sequencing was performed on whole blood, taken in connection with sensitization to the hapten diphenylcyclopropenone (DPC). The CDR3, as DNA: TGTGCCAGCAGCGGTCAACAGGGGAATAATTCACCCCTCCACTTT. This codes for CASSGQQGNNSPLHF.